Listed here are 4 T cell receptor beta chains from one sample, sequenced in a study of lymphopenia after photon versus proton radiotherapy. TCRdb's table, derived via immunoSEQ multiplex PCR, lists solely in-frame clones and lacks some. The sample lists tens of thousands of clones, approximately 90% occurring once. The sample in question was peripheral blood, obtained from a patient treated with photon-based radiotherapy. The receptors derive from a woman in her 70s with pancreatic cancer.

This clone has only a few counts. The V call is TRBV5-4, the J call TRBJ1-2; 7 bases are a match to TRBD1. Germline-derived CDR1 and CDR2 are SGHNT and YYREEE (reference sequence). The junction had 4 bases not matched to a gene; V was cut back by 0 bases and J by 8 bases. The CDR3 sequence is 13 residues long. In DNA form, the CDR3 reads TGTGCCAGCAGCTTGGACAGGGGTTCCGGCTACACCTTC. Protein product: CASSLDRGSGYTF.

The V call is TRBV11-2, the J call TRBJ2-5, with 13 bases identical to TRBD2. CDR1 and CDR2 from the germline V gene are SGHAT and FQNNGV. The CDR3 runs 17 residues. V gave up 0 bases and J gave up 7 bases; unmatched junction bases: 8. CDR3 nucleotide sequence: TGTGCCAGCAGCTTAGAAACTAGCGGGAGGGCCTTGGTGACCCAGTACTTC. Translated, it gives CASSLETSGRALVTQYF.

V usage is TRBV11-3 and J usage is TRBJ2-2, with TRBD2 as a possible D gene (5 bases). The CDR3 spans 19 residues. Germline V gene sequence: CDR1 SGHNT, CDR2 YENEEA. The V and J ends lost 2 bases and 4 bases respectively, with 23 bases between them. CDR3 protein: CASSLTYRGWARGTGELFF. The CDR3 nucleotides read TGTGCCAGCAGCTTAACGTACCGGGGATGGGCTCGGGGCACCGGGGAGCTGTTTTTT.

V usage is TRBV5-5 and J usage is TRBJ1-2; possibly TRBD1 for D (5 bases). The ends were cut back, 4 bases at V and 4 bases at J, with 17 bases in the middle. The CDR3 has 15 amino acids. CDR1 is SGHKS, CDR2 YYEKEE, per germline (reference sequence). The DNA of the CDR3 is TGTGCCAGCAGCCGTACAACCGGGGCCTCCTATGGCTACACCTTC. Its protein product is CASSRTTGASYGYTF. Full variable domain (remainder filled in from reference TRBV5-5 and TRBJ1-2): DAGVTQSPTHLIKTRGQQVTLRCSPISGHKSVSWYQQVLGQGPQFIFQYYEKEERGRGNFPDRFSARQFPNYSSELNVNALLLGDSALYLCASSRTTGASYGYTFGSGTRLTVV.